These 13 T cell receptor beta chains originate from one sample sequenced in a study of CD8+ T cells in alopecia areata. Regarding treatment: oral pan-JAK inhibitor, 5-10 mg twice daily. Reverse transcription of extracted RNA yielded cDNA, which provided the sequencing template. Using immunoSEQ multiplex PCR, the repertoire was profiled, and TCRdb retains in-frame clones only, with some absent. The repertoire has about 250,000 clones, about 60% of them found once; the top ten carry around 0.84%. The sequencing here drew on CD4+ T cells sorted from blood, taken at week 52, from a patient treated with tofacitinib. The receptors here all came from a human donor with alopecia areata.

This clone was seen repeatedly, ten times or more. The rearrangement joins TRBV6-1 to TRBJ2-3; D gene ambiguous. CDR3 length: 11 residues. Germline V gives CDR1 MNHNS, CDR2 SASEGT. The V end was cut by 7 bases, the J end by 6 bases, with 8 bases between. Here the CDR3 DNA reads TGTGCCAGCACCCGGCGGGATACGCAGTATTTT. It is translated as CASTRRDTQYF.

This clone was counted between two and nine times. The chain combines TRBV5-6 with TRBJ2-7, with D unclear. The V end was cut by 2 bases, the J end by 0 bases, with 15 bases between. Germline V gene data show CDR1 as SGHDT and CDR2 as YYEEEE. The CDR3 extends over 16 amino acids. CDR3 in DNA: TGTGCCAGCAGCTTTACGTTCTTATCCCACTCCTACGAGCAGTACTTC. This translates into CASSFTFLSHSYEQYF.

A note on this clone: The same CDR3 arises from other DNA sequences in this sample as well. The CDR3 bases are TGCGCCAGCAGCAGGGGACAGAACAATGAGCAGTTCTTC. This sequence encodes CASSRGQNNEQFF. The J gene is TRBJ2-1, the V gene TRBV5-1, with 7 bases aligning to TRBD1. The germline V gene has CDR1 SGHRS and CDR2 YFSETQ. The trim removed 4 bases at V and 5 bases at J, leaving 3 bases unmatched. The CDR3 is 13 amino acids.

The chain is built from TRBV2 and TRBJ2-2; D uncertain. The CDR3 consists of 14 residues. Trimming shortened V by 4 bases and J by 3 bases, and 9 bases separated the two germline ends. The germline gives CDR1 SNHLY, CDR2 FYNNEI. As DNA, the CDR3 is TGTGCCAGCAGTGGGACGGTTTACACCGGGGAGCTGTTTTTT. Protein sequence: CASSGTVYTGELFF.

The chain links TRBV5-1 to TRBJ1-2, with D unresolved. Germline CDR1 is SGHRS and CDR2 is YFSETQ. The CDR3 totals 14 residues. V lost 0 bases and J lost 4, with 10 bases in between. CDR3 protein: CASSLGTEIYGYTF. CDR3 coding DNA: TGCGCCAGCAGCTTGGGAACAGAGATCTATGGCTACACCTTC.

This clone was detected once. The chain recombines TRBV27 with TRBJ1-1; no clear D gene. This CDR3 contains 16 residues. Trimming removed 5 bases from V and 6 bases from J, with 22 bases in between. The germline V gene has CDR1 MNHEY and CDR2 SMNVEV (reference sequence). The CDR3 spells CASSPPRGLGIAEAFF. Written as DNA, the CDR3 is TGTGCCAGCAGTCCCCCCCGGGGTCTAGGTATCGCTGAAGCTTTCTTT.

The J gene is TRBJ2-7, the V gene TRBV29-1, with 10 bases fitting TRBD1. Trimming cost V 6 bases and J 3 bases; bases outside gene matches: 5. There are 13 residues in the CDR3. Germline V CDR1 and CDR2: SQVTM, ANQGSEA. The CDR3 DNA is TGCAGCGTGGCTAGGGACAGGGGCTACGAGCAGTACTTC. Translation: CSVARDRGYEQYF.

This chain joins TRBV5-6 and TRBJ1-2, with D tentatively TRBD1 (5 bases). Germline assignment: CDR1 SGHDT and CDR2 YYEEEE. The V end lost 6 bases, the J end lost 2 bases, and 14 bases lay between the germline ends. CDR3 length: 14 amino acids. The CDR3 DNA reads TGTGCCAGCACTACCAGAAGGGGAAACTATGGCTACACCTTC. Amino acid sequence: CASTTRRGNYGYTF.

This clone was seen once. The V gene is TRBV7-2, the J gene TRBJ2-3; a weak D match, TRBD2 (5 bases). V was cut by 2 bases and J by 2 bases, with 11 bases left in between. Germline V gene data show CDR1 as SGHTA and CDR2 as FQGNSA. This CDR3 has 15 amino acids. DNA for the CDR3: TGTGCCAGCAGCTTATCTAGCACCAACACAGATACGCAGTATTTT. Residues: CASSLSSTNTDTQYF.

In this sample, this clone turned up a few times. This chain connects TRBV5-6 to TRBJ1-2; weak D call: TRBD1 (5 bases). This CDR3 comprises 11 residues. Germline-derived CDR1 and CDR2 are SGHDT and YYEEEE. With 0 bases removed from V and 8 bases from J, the gap between germline ends came to 5 bases. Here the CDR3 reads CASSLAGGYTF. The CDR3 coding sequence is TGTGCCAGCAGCTTGGCAGGGGGCTACACCTTC.

The sample holds a few counts of this clone. The genes are TRBV7-9 and TRBJ2-5, with 7 positions matching TRBD2. The ends lost 4 bases at V and 5 bases at J; junction bases unmatched: 7. This CDR3 comprises 14 residues. Per the germline V gene, CDR1 is SEHNR and CDR2 is FQNEAQ (reference sequence). CDR3: CASSSTREGETQYF. CDR3 DNA: TGTGCCAGCAGCTCCACGAGGGAGGGGGAGACCCAGTACTTC.

The J gene is TRBJ2-3, the V gene TRBV7-2, with 9 bases identical to TRBD1. Unmatched junction bases numbered 4, after V lost 4 bases and J lost 5 bases. Germline CDR1 reads SGHTA; CDR2 reads FQGNSA. The CDR3 is 14 residues long. CDR3 sequence reads: CASSSQGAKDTQYF. CDR3 in DNA: TGTGCCAGCAGCTCACAGGGGGCGAAAGATACGCAGTATTTT.

This clone appeared a few times. This sequence joins TRBV5-6 and TRBJ2-5; D remains ambiguous. The better agreement between TRBJ2-7 and the DNA end casts doubt on the J call. The CDR3 is 15 amino acids. Germline V gene lookup returns CDR1 SGHDT and CDR2 YYEEEE. The CDR3 sequence: CASSLPRNPLYEQYF. In DNA form, the CDR3 reads TGTGCCAGCAGCTTGCCGAGAAATCCACTTTACGAGCAGTACTTC.